This is a list of T cell receptor beta chains from one sample in a study of shared clonotypes between healthy human individuals. Measured with immunoSEQ multiplex PCR; TCRdb has only the in-frame clones, and not every one. The sample shows millions of clones, around nine tenths of them seen only once. The sample comprised naive CD4+ T cells sorted from blood. The receptors originated from a man aged 18-30 years in good health. The CDR3 runs from the conserved cysteine through the conserved F or W. D genes are given only for firm matches. For some rows the clone size is stated as once, few or many, or as a class when expanded; others skip it.

j_gene	v_gene	abundance	d_gene	CDR3nt	CDR3aa
TRBJ1-2	TRBV28	.	.	TGTGCCAGCAGTCCGCAGGAAAACTATGGCTACACCTTC	CASSPQENYGYTF
TRBJ1-2	TRBV7-2	.	TRBD1	TGTGCCAGCAGCTTAGTCCAGGGGGAGTGGGGCTACACCTTC	CASSLVQGEWGYTF
TRBJ1-2	TRBV6-1	.	.	TGTGCCAGCGAGGACGGAAATAACTATGGCTACACCTTC	CASEDGNNYGYTF
TRBJ2-5	TRBV19	.	.	TGTGCCAGTAGTACCACGGAGACCCAGTACTTC	CASSTTETQYF
TRBJ2-3	TRBV28	.	.	TGTGCCAGCAGTTTATGGGGGGGTGGGAGCACAGATACGCAGTATTTT	CASSLWGGGSTDTQYF
TRBJ2-3	TRBV10-3	.	.	TGTGCCATCAGCAACTCTGGATCTAGCACAGATACGCAGTATTTT	CAISNSGSSTDTQYF
TRBJ2-2	TRBV7-6	few	.	TGTGCCAGCAGCCGGACAAACACCGGGGAGCTGTTTTTT	CASSRTNTGELFF
TRBJ2-2	TRBV5-1	.	.	TGCGCCAGCAGCTTGGATCAGGTTTGGGCCAACACCGGGGAGCTGTTTTTT	CASSLDQVWANTGELFF
TRBJ1-2	TRBV5-1	.	.	TGCGCCAGCAGCTTGGATACGGGGGCGAAATATGGCTACACCTTC	CASSLDTGAKYGYTF
TRBJ2-7	TRBV15	.	TRBD1	TGTGCCACCAGCCCCAGGGGGCAGCAACCAGTGGGCGAGCAGTACTTC	CATSPRGQQPVGEQYF
TRBJ1-6	TRBV7-2	.	.	TGTGCCAGCAGCCCCCCCGCAGACAGTTCTTCACCCCTCCACTTT	CASSPPADSSSPLHF
TRBJ1-5	TRBV7-6	.	.	TGTGCCAGCAGCTTAAGGCGGGGGTGGAATCAGCCCCAGCATTTT	CASSLRRGWNQPQHF
TRBJ2-3	TRBV25-1	.	.	TGTGCCAGCAGTAATGGGGGTTCCCCTGGAGATACGCAGTATTTT	CASSNGGSPGDTQYF
TRBJ2-6	TRBV28	.	.	TGTGCCAGCAGTTTAATCTCAGGTTCTGGGGCCAACGTCCTGACTTTC	CASSLISGSGANVLTF
TRBJ2-5	TRBV7-8	.	.	TGTGCCAGCAGCCTTGGATATACCCAGTACTTC	CASSLGYTQYF
TRBJ1-5	TRBV19	.	.	TGTGCCAGTAGTTCCCGAGGGGGTTTGGAGCCCCAGCATTTT	CASSSRGGLEPQHF
TRBJ1-6	TRBV5-5	.	TRBD1	TGTGCCAGCAGCTTGTCGAGACAGGGGAATTCACCCCTCCACTTT	CASSLSRQGNSPLHF